Listed below are T cell receptor beta chains from one sample, sequenced in a study of blood T cell repertoires in COVID-19. Method: immunoSEQ multiplex PCR; TCRdb's copy keeps in-frame clones and lacks some. The profile shows roughly 50,000 clones, over 75% of them singletons. Source material: peripheral blood. These receptors were obtained from a woman between 55 and 75 years old with active COVID-19. CDR3s include the opening cysteine and the closing phenylalanine or tryptophan. The order of the fields is J gene, V gene, CDR3 protein.

>TRBJ2-3|TRBV7-7
CASSFAGLTTDTQYF
>TRBJ2-4|TRBV21-1
CASNAPSGQGLRADKNIQYF
>TRBJ1-2|TRBV3-1/TRBV3-2
CASSPGLSGYTF
>TRBJ1-2|TRBV2
CASSLLPGQGAGGYTF
>TRBJ2-5|TRBV4-2
CASSQDRRGQGRVIETQYF
>TRBJ2-3|TRBV19
CASSISGVSTDTQYF
>TRBJ2-7|TRBV10-1
CASSERTGGSREQYF
>TRBJ1-6|TRBV6-5
CASSTPGNSPLHF
>TRBJ1-1|TRBV2
CASSGQIRGTEAFF
>TRBJ2-1|TRBV4-2
CASSPLLSGGTYNEQFF
>TRBJ1-6|TRBV11-2
CASSRQAAGNSPLHF
>TRBJ2-2|TRBV7-9
CASSVGETGELFF
>TRBJ2-1|TRBV4-1
CASSQSPSGGSKQFF
>TRBJ1-6|TRBV19
CASRRGQGFSPLHF
>TRBJ1-2|TRBV19
CASTGQGHGYTF
>TRBJ2-3|TRBV27
CASRGTSGVWDTQYF
>TRBJ1-2|TRBV29-1
CSVAGREDYGYTF
>TRBJ1-5|TRBV5-8
CASSLYQGYSNQPQHF
>TRBJ1-2|TRBV7-8
CASSGSRDITF
>TRBJ2-1|TRBV7-9
CASSLGRTYNEQFF
>TRBJ2-7|TRBV7-6
CASSLGSSGEQYF
>TRBJ2-7|TRBV6-2/TRBV6-3
CASSKQSGGLDYEQYF
>TRBJ1-1|TRBV30
CAWSRTEAFF
>TRBJ1-5|TRBV4-1
CASSPEVGVNQPQHF
>TRBJ1-3|TRBV10-2
CASSDDRGSGNTIYF
>TRBJ1-3|TRBV11-2
CASSLVFPGSGNTIYF
>TRBJ2-1|TRBV11-3
CASSRRSGAEQFF
>TRBJ2-2|TRBV11-3
CASSLSGQYTGELFF
>TRBJ2-1|TRBV5-1
CASSLGWGQGANEQFF
>TRBJ2-7|TRBV5-5
CASSLAWTSGGYEQYF
>TRBJ2-2|TRBV5-1
CASGLPLGNTGELFF
>TRBJ2-5|TRBV29-1
CSVTSGGAQETQYF
>TRBJ1-3|TRBV5-5
CASSLGSGNTIYF
>TRBJ1-3|TRBV30
CAWSYGTASGNTIYF
>TRBJ1-4|TRBV5-6
CASSRKPGDNEKLFF
>TRBJ2-5|TRBV5-4
CASSLSRGGNRETQYF
>TRBJ1-6|TRBV3-1/TRBV3-2
CASSQGGQGANSPLHF
>TRBJ2-7|TRBV21-1
CARGAGNEQYF
>TRBJ2-1|TRBV4-1
CASSQDNLAVSYNEQFF
>TRBJ1-1|TRBV5-6
CASSLGVAAEAFF
>TRBJ2-3|TRBV11-2
CASSLGTSGGGNTQYF
>TRBJ1-5|TRBV19
CASSPGTGTGAFWYNQPQHF
>TRBJ1-6|TRBV7-8
CASSLDQGQVANSPLHF
>TRBJ2-2|TRBV5-6
CASSSGQGANTGELFF
>TRBJ1-2|TRBV15
CATSREEGDGYTF
>TRBJ2-2|TRBV18
CASSTSEDLGTGELFF